The 3 T cell receptor beta chains below were found in one sample sequenced in a study of shared T cell receptors in the human thymus (dated by TCRdb to about 2021). The library was generated by the immunoSEQ multiplex PCR assay. The clones in this table, taken by TCRdb from immuneACCESS, are in-frame only. Not every clone is retained; where verified, under half of the shortfall comes from an unresolved V gene, and the cause of the rest is unknown. Present in this sample are 700,000 or so clones, 70% to 90% of which were seen just once. The biggest ten clones account for 0.0095% to 0.011% of the sample. In addition, the sample was reused for a study of human thymus T cells.

Sequences were obtained from thymocytes. The receptor source for this set is a girl under three years old with a congenital heart defect. Donor details come from another sample of the same person, matched by shared clones.

The chain is built from TRBV7-9 and TRBJ2-2; 8 bases are shared with TRBD2. Trimming removed 2 bases from V and 5 bases from J; junction bases left unmatched: 4. The CDR3 runs to 15 residues. CDR1 and CDR2 (germline): SEHNR, FQNEAQ (reference sequence). The CDR3 protein is CASSLPGGRTGELFF. The CDR3, as DNA: TGTGCCAGCAGCTTACCGGGGGGGCGGACCGGGGAGCTGTTTTTT.

V and J are TRBV5-4 and TRBJ2-5; D remains ambiguous. Looked up from germline, CDR1 is SGHNT and CDR2 is YYREEE (reference sequence). The V end was cut by 1 base, the J end by 1 base, with 8 bases between. The CDR3 runs 14 residues. The CDR3 is CASSLPDTQETQYF. The CDR3 DNA is TGTGCCAGCAGCTTGCCCGACACCCAAGAGACCCAGTACTTC.

This clone has only one observation. V gene TRBV14 combines with J gene TRBJ1-1, with TRBD1 matching 10 bases. The germline CDR1 and CDR2 sequences are SGHDN and FVKESK. The trim removed 5 bases at V and 3 bases at J, leaving 15 bases unmatched. There are 18 residues in the CDR3. The DNA of the CDR3 is TGTGCCAGCAGCGACCTTCCGGGACAGGGGTATAATGACACTGAAGCTTTCTTT. Its translation is CASSDLPGQGYNDTEAFF.